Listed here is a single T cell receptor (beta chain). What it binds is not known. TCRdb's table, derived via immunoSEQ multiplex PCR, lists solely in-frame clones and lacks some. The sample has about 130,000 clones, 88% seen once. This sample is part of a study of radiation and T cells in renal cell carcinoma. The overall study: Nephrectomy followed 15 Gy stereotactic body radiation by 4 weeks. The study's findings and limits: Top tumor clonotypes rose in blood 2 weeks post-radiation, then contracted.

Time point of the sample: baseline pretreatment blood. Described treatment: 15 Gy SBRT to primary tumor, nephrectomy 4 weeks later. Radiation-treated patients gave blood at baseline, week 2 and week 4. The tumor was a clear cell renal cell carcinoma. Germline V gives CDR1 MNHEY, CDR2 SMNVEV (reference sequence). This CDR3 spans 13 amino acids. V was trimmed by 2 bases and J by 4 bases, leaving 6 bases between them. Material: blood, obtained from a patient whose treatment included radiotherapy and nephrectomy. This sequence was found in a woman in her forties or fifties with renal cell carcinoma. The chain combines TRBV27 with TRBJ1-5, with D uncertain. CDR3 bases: TGTGCCAGCAGTTTAAGTCCTAATCAGCCCCAGCATTTT. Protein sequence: CASSLSPNQPQHF.